The rows below give T cell receptor beta chains drawn from one sample of a study of technical replicates of blood from a few donors. Measured with immunoSEQ multiplex PCR; TCRdb has only the in-frame clones, and not every one. The profile shows approximately 11,000 clones, about 94% of them singletons. Sequencing was performed on PBMCs. The origin of the receptors is a human donor in good health. Both conserved end residues are part of each CDR3. D genes are given only for firm matches. Size values are once, few and many counts, or a class for expanded clones, and some rows have none.

j_gene: TRBJ2-2; d_gene: TRBD1; abundance: -; v_gene: TRBV4-1; CDR3aa: CASSPDRTTGELFF; CDR3nt: TGCGCCAGCAGCCCGGACAGGACAACCGGGGAGCTGTTTTTT
j_gene: TRBJ2-2; d_gene: TRBD2; abundance: -; v_gene: TRBV6-4; CDR3aa: CASSDTSGSTGELFF; CDR3nt: TGTGCCAGCAGTGACACTAGCGGGAGCACCGGGGAGCTGTTTTTT
j_gene: TRBJ2-7; d_gene: TRBD1; abundance: -; v_gene: TRBV7-9; CDR3aa: CASTGQAYEQYF; CDR3nt: TGTGCCAGCACCGGACAGGCGTACGAGCAGTACTTC
j_gene: TRBJ2-2; d_gene: TRBD2; abundance: -; v_gene: TRBV9; CDR3aa: CASSVATGTSGNTGELFF; CDR3nt: TGTGCCAGCAGCGTAGCTACGGGGACTAGCGGGAACACCGGGGAGCTGTTTTTT
j_gene: TRBJ2-3; d_gene: TRBD2; abundance: -; v_gene: TRBV5-1; CDR3aa: CASTGGGRGPDTQYF; CDR3nt: TGCGCCAGCACGGGCGGCGGGAGGGGCCCAGATACGCAGTATTTT
j_gene: TRBJ2-1; d_gene: TRBD2; abundance: -; v_gene: TRBV6-5; CDR3aa: CASSYGTSGREQFF; CDR3nt: TGTGCCAGCAGTTACGGGACTAGCGGGAGGGAGCAGTTCTTC
j_gene: TRBJ1-2; d_gene: -; abundance: -; v_gene: TRBV28; CDR3aa: CASSANPQSHTF; CDR3nt: TGTGCCAGCAGTGCCAACCCACAGTCTCACACCTTC
j_gene: TRBJ1-1; d_gene: -; abundance: -; v_gene: TRBV13; CDR3aa: CASRRVRTEAFF; CDR3nt: TGTGCCAGCAGGAGGGTAAGAACTGAAGCTTTCTTT
j_gene: TRBJ2-5; d_gene: TRBD1; abundance: once; v_gene: TRBV6-5; CDR3aa: CASSSRDRGLETQYF; CDR3nt: TGTGCCAGCAGTTCCCGGGACAGGGGGCTGGAGACCCAGTACTTC
j_gene: TRBJ1-3; d_gene: -; abundance: -; v_gene: TRBV5-1; CDR3aa: CASSFEDSRSGNTIYF; CDR3nt: TGCGCCAGCAGCTTCGAGGACAGCCGCTCTGGAAACACCATATATTTT
j_gene: TRBJ1-1; d_gene: TRBD1; abundance: -; v_gene: TRBV27; CDR3aa: CASFTGTAFEAFF; CDR3nt: TGTGCCAGCTTCACCGGGACAGCTTTTGAAGCTTTCTTT
j_gene: TRBJ1-3; d_gene: -; abundance: -; v_gene: TRBV18; CDR3aa: CASSTDSPRSGNTIYF; CDR3nt: TGTGCCAGCTCTACGGACAGCCCTAGGTCTGGAAACACCATATATTTT
j_gene: TRBJ2-2; d_gene: -; abundance: -; v_gene: TRBV7-9; CDR3aa: CASSLSKMGTLNTGELFF; CDR3nt: TGTGCCAGCAGCTTATCAAAAATGGGGACACTCAACACCGGGGAGCTGTTTTTT
j_gene: TRBJ1-1; d_gene: -; abundance: -; v_gene: TRBV6-5; CDR3aa: CASSYAASMPEAFF; CDR3nt: TGTGCCAGCAGTTACGCAGCGTCAATGCCTGAAGCTTTCTTT
j_gene: TRBJ2-7; d_gene: TRBD2; abundance: -; v_gene: TRBV5-1; CDR3aa: CASSLLAGPNEQYF; CDR3nt: TGCGCCAGCAGCTTACTAGCGGGCCCAAACGAGCAGTACTTC
j_gene: TRBJ1-2; d_gene: TRBD1; abundance: -; v_gene: TRBV6-1; CDR3aa: CASSAAGTGVSGYTF; CDR3nt: TGTGCCAGCAGTGCTGCGGGGACAGGGGTCTCTGGCTACACCTTC
j_gene: TRBJ2-2; d_gene: -; abundance: once; v_gene: TRBV5-1; CDR3aa: CASSLEASRPNTGELFF; CDR3nt: TGCGCCAGCAGCTTGGAGGCTAGCAGACCGAACACCGGGGAGCTGTTTTTT
j_gene: TRBJ2-7; d_gene: -; abundance: once; v_gene: TRBV11-3; CDR3aa: CASSHERRENF; CDR3nt: TGTGCCAGCAGCCACGAAAGACGGGAGAACTTC
j_gene: TRBJ2-5; d_gene: -; abundance: -; v_gene: TRBV19; CDR3aa: CASSPSGQETQYF; CDR3nt: TGTGCCAGCTCCCCGAGCGGCCAAGAGACCCAGTACTTC
j_gene: TRBJ2-2; d_gene: -; abundance: -; v_gene: TRBV2; CDR3aa: CASRKEQANTGELFF; CDR3nt: TGTGCCAGCAGAAAGGAGCAAGCCAACACCGGGGAGCTGTTTTTT
j_gene: TRBJ2-7; d_gene: TRBD2; abundance: -; v_gene: TRBV5-1; CDR3aa: CASRPGLAVAQYF; CDR3nt: TGCGCCAGCAGACCGGGACTAGCGGTAGCGCAGTACTTC
j_gene: TRBJ2-5; d_gene: -; abundance: -; v_gene: TRBV7-2; CDR3aa: CASSLALRKETQYF; CDR3nt: TGTGCCAGCAGCTTAGCGCTCAGAAAAGAGACCCAGTACTTC
j_gene: TRBJ2-7; d_gene: TRBD1; abundance: -; v_gene: TRBV27; CDR3aa: CASSLFGTGGFEQYF; CDR3nt: TGTGCCAGCAGTTTATTTGGGACAGGGGGTTTTGAGCAGTACTTC
j_gene: TRBJ2-7; d_gene: -; abundance: -; v_gene: TRBV5-5; CDR3aa: CASIFQTESSYEQYF; CDR3nt: TGTGCCAGCATCTTCCAGACAGAGAGCTCCTACGAGCAGTACTTC
j_gene: TRBJ1-5; d_gene: TRBD1; abundance: -; v_gene: TRBV5-6; CDR3aa: CASSYRDRGRNQPQHF; CDR3nt: TGTGCCAGCAGCTATCGGGACAGGGGAAGGAATCAGCCCCAGCATTTT
j_gene: TRBJ1-1; d_gene: TRBD1; abundance: few; v_gene: TRBV30; CDR3aa: CAWTYRGPNTEAFF; CDR3nt: TGTGCCTGGACCTACAGGGGCCCGAACACTGAAGCTTTCTTT
j_gene: TRBJ2-7; d_gene: TRBD1; abundance: -; v_gene: TRBV7-6; CDR3aa: CASSVAGTGGEQYF; CDR3nt: TGTGCCAGCAGCGTGGCCGGGACAGGGGGCGAGCAGTACTTC
j_gene: TRBJ2-7; d_gene: -; abundance: -; v_gene: TRBV21-1; CDR3aa: CASSKTTSGRGDYEQYF; CDR3nt: TGTGCCAGCAGCAAAACGACTAGCGGGAGGGGCGACTACGAGCAGTACTTC
j_gene: TRBJ2-1; d_gene: -; abundance: -; v_gene: TRBV4-1; CDR3aa: CASSQGVVATNEQFF; CDR3nt: TGCGCCAGCAGCCAAGGGGTGGTAGCGACTAATGAGCAGTTCTTC
j_gene: TRBJ2-1; d_gene: -; abundance: -; v_gene: TRBV7-7; CDR3aa: CASSLGLYNEQFF; CDR3nt: TGTGCCAGCAGCTTGGGACTTTACAATGAGCAGTTCTTC
j_gene: TRBJ1-2; d_gene: -; abundance: -; v_gene: TRBV19; CDR3aa: CASSIGQGIPRGYGYTF; CDR3nt: TGTGCCAGTAGTATCGGGCAGGGTATCCCCAGGGGATATGGCTACACCTTC
j_gene: TRBJ2-5; d_gene: TRBD2; abundance: -; v_gene: TRBV4-1; CDR3aa: CASSLGTSGRQETQYF; CDR3nt: TGCGCCAGCAGCCTTGGGACTAGCGGGCGGCAAGAGACCCAGTACTTC
j_gene: TRBJ1-5; d_gene: -; abundance: -; v_gene: TRBV7-8; CDR3aa: CASSQYRSYSNQPQHF; CDR3nt: TGTGCCAGCAGCCAATACAGAAGCTATAGCAATCAGCCCCAGCATTTT
j_gene: TRBJ2-7; d_gene: TRBD2; abundance: -; v_gene: TRBV30; CDR3aa: CAWSLGRTSGGTYEQYF; CDR3nt: TGTGCCTGGAGTCTAGGGAGGACTAGCGGGGGAACCTACGAGCAGTACTTC
j_gene: TRBJ2-7; d_gene: TRBD2; abundance: -; v_gene: TRBV19; CDR3aa: CASTPGGLAGDEQYF; CDR3nt: TGTGCCAGTACCCCGGGGGGACTAGCGGGAGACGAGCAGTACTTC
j_gene: TRBJ1-5; d_gene: -; abundance: -; v_gene: TRBV6-1; CDR3aa: CASSESYSYNQPQHF; CDR3nt: TGTGCCAGCAGTGAATCTTACAGTTACAATCAGCCCCAGCATTTT
j_gene: TRBJ2-2; d_gene: TRBD1; abundance: -; v_gene: TRBV5-1; CDR3aa: CASSLVSGTVTGELFF; CDR3nt: TGCGCCAGCAGCTTGGTCTCCGGGACAGTTACCGGGGAGCTGTTTTTT
j_gene: TRBJ2-2; d_gene: TRBD2; abundance: -; v_gene: TRBV2; CDR3aa: CASSRTSGSLGELFF; CDR3nt: TGTGCCAGCAGTCGGACTAGCGGGAGTTTAGGGGAGCTGTTTTTT
j_gene: TRBJ2-7; d_gene: TRBD2; abundance: -; v_gene: TRBV5-1; CDR3aa: CASSPGTSGQEQYF; CDR3nt: TGCGCCAGCAGCCCCGGGACTAGCGGACAAGAGCAGTACTTC
j_gene: TRBJ2-3; d_gene: -; abundance: -; v_gene: TRBV18; CDR3aa: CASSPPGLSTDTQYF; CDR3nt: TGTGCCAGCTCACCACCAGGACTAAGCACAGATACGCAGTATTTT